A selection of T cell receptor beta chains follows, all from one sample in a study of blood T cell repertoires in COVID-19. TCRdb's copy holds only in-frame clones and misses some; the assay was immunoSEQ multiplex PCR. Of about 240,000 clones listed, about four fifths were seen once; the top ten hold approximately 7.5%. Sample: peripheral blood. Receptors originate from a woman at least 80 years old with COVID-19, enrolled during active disease. Each CDR3 is given with its conserved first and last residue. D genes are given only for firm matches. Clone size is stated in some rows and not others, as once, few, many or a class when expanded.

.,.,TRBJ2-3,TRBV24-1,CASQGVRTDTQYF,TGTGCCTCGCAGGGTGTTCGAACAGATACGCAGTATTTT
.,.,TRBJ1-6,TRBV6-6,CASSLLVGSPLHF,TGTGCCAGCAGCCTTCTAGTAGGTTCACCCCTCCACTTT
.,.,TRBJ2-1,TRBV9,CASSVGGPNEQFF,TGTGCCAGCAGCGTGGGTGGGCCCAATGAGCAGTTCTTC
.,.,TRBJ1-2,TRBV6-6,CASSYNAGVGYGYTF,TGTGCCAGCAGTTACAATGCAGGGGTTGGGTATGGCTACACCTTC
.,many,TRBJ2-2,TRBV19,CASSPGDFNTGELFF,TGTGCCAGTAGCCCCGGGGACTTCAACACCGGGGAGCTGTTTTTT
.,few,TRBJ1-1,TRBV11-3,CASSLLGSTEAFF,TGTGCCAGCAGCCTCTTGGGGAGCACTGAAGCTTTCTTT
TRBD1,.,TRBJ1-5,TRBV30,CAWSPGQGLSRNQPQHF,TGTGCCTGGAGCCCGGGACAGGGCCTTTCGCGGAATCAGCCCCAGCATTTT
.,.,TRBJ1-2,TRBV9,CASSARWEPYGYTF,TGTGCCAGCAGCGCTCGCTGGGAGCCCTATGGCTACACCTTC
.,.,TRBJ2-5,TRBV7-8,CASSSEHLFLAGGQATQYF,TGTGCCAGCAGCTCGGAACACCTCTTTCTGGCAGGAGGGCAAGCGACCCAGTACTTC
.,.,TRBJ2-5,TRBV18,CASSPGLQETQYF,TGTGCCAGCTCTCCGGGACTCCAAGAGACCCAGTACTTC
TRBD1,.,TRBJ1-1,TRBV7-2,CASSLGTGGTRGTEAFF,TGTGCCAGCAGCCTAGGGACAGGGGGGACCCGGGGCACTGAAGCTTTCTTT
.,.,TRBJ2-5,TRBV7-2,CASSLRGTKQETQYF,TGTGCCAGCAGCTTAAGAGGGACAAAGCAAGAGACCCAGTACTTC
TRBD1,.,TRBJ1-2,TRBV30,CAWTLQGYGYTF,TGTGCCTGGACCCTACAGGGGTATGGCTACACCTTC
TRBD2,once,TRBJ2-3,TRBV5-1,CASSLGTSGKSSTDTQYF,TGCGCCAGCAGCCTGGGGACTAGCGGAAAATCTAGCACAGATACGCAGTATTTT
.,.,TRBJ1-4,TRBV29-1,CSVEWAGGLEKLFF,TGCAGCGTTGAATGGGCCGGGGGTCTGGAAAAACTGTTTTTT
.,.,TRBJ2-5,TRBV18,CASSRNSGGRETQYF,TGTGCCAGCTCACGAAATAGCGGAGGGCGGGAGACCCAGTACTTC
TRBD1,.,TRBJ1-1,TRBV5-1,CASSLAGTASSRTEAFF,TGCGCCAGCAGCTTGGCGGGGACAGCCTCTTCGAGAACTGAAGCTTTCTTT
.,.,TRBJ2-3,TRBV12-5,CASGREDTQYF,TGTGCTAGTGGCCGCGAAGATACGCAGTATTTT
.,.,TRBJ2-1,TRBV2,CASSFQGPASYNEQFF,TGTGCCAGCAGTTTCCAGGGGCCCGCCTCCTACAATGAGCAGTTCTTC
.,.,TRBJ2-1,TRBV11-2,CASSYQLNEQFF,TGTGCCAGCAGCTACCAGTTGAATGAGCAGTTCTTC
.,.,TRBJ1-1,TRBV7-9,CASSSGQGGLGNTEAFF,TGTGCCAGCAGCTCCGGTCAGGGTGGGTTGGGAAACACTGAGGCTTTCTTT
TRBD1,.,TRBJ1-5,TRBV28,CASSLTGAQPQHF,TGTGCCAGCAGTTTGACAGGGGCCCAGCCCCAGCATTTT
.,.,TRBJ1-1,TRBV4-1,CASSSRLNTEAFF,TGCGCCAGCAGCTCCCGCCTAAACACTGAAGCTTTCTTT
.,few,TRBJ2-2,TRBV19,CASRDGGRELFF,TGTGCCAGTAGAGATGGAGGGAGGGAGCTGTTTTTT
.,.,TRBJ2-2,TRBV29-1,CSVVRDTGELFF,TGCAGCGTTGTACGGGACACCGGGGAGCTGTTTTTT
.,once,TRBJ1-1,TRBV30,CAWSMHSRPEAFF,TGTGCCTGGAGTATGCACTCTAGGCCCGAAGCTTTCTTT
TRBD2,.,TRBJ2-7,TRBV4-2,CASSQARLAGLGEQYF,TGTGCCAGCAGCCAAGCCAGACTAGCGGGGTTAGGCGAGCAGTACTTC
.,.,TRBJ2-7,TRBV5-4,CASSFRSYEQYF,TGTGCCAGCAGCTTTAGATCCTACGAGCAGTACTTC
TRBD1,.,TRBJ1-1,TRBV4-3,CASSQRQGATEAFF,TGCGCCAGCAGCCAGCGACAGGGGGCCACTGAAGCTTTCTTT
.,few,TRBJ2-7,TRBV5-6,CASSLGAGSYEQYF,TGTGCCAGCAGCCTAGGGGCCGGCTCCTACGAGCAGTACTTC